This paragraph covers one T cell receptor beta chain sequence. This record comes from a study of cytomegalovirus exposure and HLA in healthy donors. This CDR3 is 15 amino acids long. CDR1 SNHLY and CDR2 FYNNEI come from the germline V gene. Losses at the gene ends were 6 bases for V and 0 bases for J; bases not matched to a gene: 4. Both 60 Vbeta primers and 13 Jbeta primers went into the PCR. Sequenced by immunoSEQ multiplex PCR; TCRdb stores in-frame clones only, minus some. The data hold just over 150,000 clones, with 70% to 85% observed a single time. This sequence was found in a woman aged 45 to 65 in good health and CMV-seropositive. Source material: PBMCs. The chain joins TRBV2 to TRBJ2-3; 9 bases line up with TRBD2. The CDR3 nucleotides read TGTGCCAGCAGGGTAGCGGGGGCTAGCACAGATACGCAGTATTTT. Protein: CASRVAGASTDTQYF.